This TCR beta chain was captured in a study of cytomegalovirus exposure and HLA in healthy donors. Findings and caveats of the study: Many donors carried some public TCRs, although rarity characterized most TCR sequences.

About this clone: What it binds is not known.

PCR primers comprised 60 Vbeta and 13 Jbeta primers. The protocol was immunoSEQ multiplex PCR, while the TCRdb copy is restricted to in-frame clones and leaves out a portion. Found here are under 200,000 clones, roughly 85% of them singletons; the top ten hold approximately 2.4%. Germline V gene sequence: CDR1 SGHAT, CDR2 FQNNGV. This CDR3 has 12 residues. The V and J ends lost 8 bases and 5 bases respectively, with 12 bases between them. The chain uses TRBV11-2 and TRBJ1-1; TRBD1 might be the D (6 bases). Sample: PBMCs. The TCR originated in a woman between 45 and 65 years old in good health and CMV-seronegative. The CDR3 DNA is TGTGCCAGCGGGGGCATAGTGACTGAAGCTTTCTTT. The encoded protein is CASGGIVTEAFF.